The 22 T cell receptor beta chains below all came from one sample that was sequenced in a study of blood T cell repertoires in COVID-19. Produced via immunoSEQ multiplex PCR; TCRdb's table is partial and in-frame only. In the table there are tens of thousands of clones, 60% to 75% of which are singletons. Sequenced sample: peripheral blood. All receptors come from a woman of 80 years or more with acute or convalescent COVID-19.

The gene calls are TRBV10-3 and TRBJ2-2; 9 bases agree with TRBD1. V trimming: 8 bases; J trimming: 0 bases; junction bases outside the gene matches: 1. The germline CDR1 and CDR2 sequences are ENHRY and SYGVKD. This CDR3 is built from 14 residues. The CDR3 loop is CAIGTGPNTGELFF. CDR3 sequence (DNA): TGTGCCATCGGGACAGGGCCGAACACCGGGGAGCTGTTTTTT.

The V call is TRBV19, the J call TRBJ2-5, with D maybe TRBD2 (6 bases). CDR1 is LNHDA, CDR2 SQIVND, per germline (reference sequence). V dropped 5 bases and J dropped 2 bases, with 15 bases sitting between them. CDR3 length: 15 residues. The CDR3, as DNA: TGTGCCAGTAGTCCGAGCCTGGCGGGACAAGAGACCCAGTACTTC. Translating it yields CASSPSLAGQETQYF.

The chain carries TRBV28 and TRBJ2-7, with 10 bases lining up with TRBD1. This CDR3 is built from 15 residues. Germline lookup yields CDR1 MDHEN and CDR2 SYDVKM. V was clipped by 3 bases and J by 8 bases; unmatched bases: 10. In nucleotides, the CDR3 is TGTGCCAGCAGTTTTGACCCCGGGACAGGGGCCAAGCAGTACTTC. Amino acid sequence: CASSFDPGTGAKQYF.

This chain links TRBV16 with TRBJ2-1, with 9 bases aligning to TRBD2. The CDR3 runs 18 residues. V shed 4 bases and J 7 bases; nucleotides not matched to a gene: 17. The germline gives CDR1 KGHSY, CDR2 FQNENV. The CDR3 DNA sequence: TGTGCCAGCAGCCCCGCAACCCCCGGGACTAGCTCCTGGAATGAGCAGTTCTTC. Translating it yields CASSPATPGTSSWNEQFF. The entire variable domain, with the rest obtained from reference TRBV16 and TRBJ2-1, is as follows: GEEVAQTPKHLVRGEGQKAKLYCAPIKGHSYVFWYQQVLKNEFKFLISFQNENVFDETGMPKERFSAKCLPNSPCSLEIQATKLEDSAVYFCASSPATPGTSSWNEQFFGPGTRLTVL.

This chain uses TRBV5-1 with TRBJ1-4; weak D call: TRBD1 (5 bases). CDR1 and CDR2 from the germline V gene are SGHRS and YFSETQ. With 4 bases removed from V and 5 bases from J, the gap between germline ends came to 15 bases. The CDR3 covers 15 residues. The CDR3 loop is CASSLAGGANEKLFF. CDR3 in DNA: TGCGCCAGCAGCCTGGCGGGGGGTGCCAATGAAAAACTGTTTTTT.

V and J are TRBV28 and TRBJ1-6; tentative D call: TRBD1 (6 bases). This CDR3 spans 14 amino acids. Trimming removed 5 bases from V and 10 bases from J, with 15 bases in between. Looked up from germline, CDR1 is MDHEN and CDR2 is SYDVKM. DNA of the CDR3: TGTGCCAGCAGTCCCCGGGGGGGCCACTCACCCCTCCACTTT. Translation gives CASSPRGGHSPLHF.

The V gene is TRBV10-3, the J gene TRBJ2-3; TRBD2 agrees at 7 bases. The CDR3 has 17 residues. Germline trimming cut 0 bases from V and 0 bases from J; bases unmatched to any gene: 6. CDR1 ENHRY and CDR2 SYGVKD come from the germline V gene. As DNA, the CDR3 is TGTGCCATCAGTGAGTCAGGTCTAGCGGCGAGCACAGATACGCAGTATTTT. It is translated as CAISESGLAASTDTQYF.

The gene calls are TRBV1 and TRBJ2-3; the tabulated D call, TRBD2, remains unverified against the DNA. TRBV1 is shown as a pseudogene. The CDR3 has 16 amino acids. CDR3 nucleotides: TGCACCAGCAGCTACAACATGCTAGCGAGAACAGATACGCAGTATTTT. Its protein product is CTSSYNMLARTDTQYF.

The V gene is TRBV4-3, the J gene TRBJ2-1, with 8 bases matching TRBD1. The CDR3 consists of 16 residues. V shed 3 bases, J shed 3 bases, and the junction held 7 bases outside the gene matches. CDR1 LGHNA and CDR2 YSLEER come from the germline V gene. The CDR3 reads CASSQTDRDGYNEQFF. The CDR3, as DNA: TGCGCCAGCAGCCAGACGGACAGGGACGGCTACAATGAGCAGTTCTTC.

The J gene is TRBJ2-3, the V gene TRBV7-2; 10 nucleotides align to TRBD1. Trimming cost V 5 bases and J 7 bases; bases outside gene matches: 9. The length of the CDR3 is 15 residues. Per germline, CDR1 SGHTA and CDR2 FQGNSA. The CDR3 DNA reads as TGTGCCAGCAGCCCGGGCGGGACAGGGGCCTATACGCAGTATTTT. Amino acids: CASSPGGTGAYTQYF.

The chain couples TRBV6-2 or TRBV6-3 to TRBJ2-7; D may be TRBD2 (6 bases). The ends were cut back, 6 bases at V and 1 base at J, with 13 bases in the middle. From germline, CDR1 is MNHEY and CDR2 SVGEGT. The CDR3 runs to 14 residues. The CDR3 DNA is TGTGCCAGCAGCAAGGAGCGGGCGTCCTACGAGCAGTACTTC. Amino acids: CASSKERASYEQYF.

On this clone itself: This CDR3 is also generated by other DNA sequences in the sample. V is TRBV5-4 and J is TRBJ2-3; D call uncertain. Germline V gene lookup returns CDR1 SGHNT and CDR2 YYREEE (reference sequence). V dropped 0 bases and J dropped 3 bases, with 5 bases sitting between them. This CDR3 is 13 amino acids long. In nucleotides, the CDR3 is TGTGCCAGCAGCTTGGCCGGGACAGATACGCAGTATTTT. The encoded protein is CASSLAGTDTQYF. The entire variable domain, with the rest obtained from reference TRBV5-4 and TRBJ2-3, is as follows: ETGVTQSPTHLIKTRGQQVTLRCSSQSGHNTVSWYQQALGQGPQFIFQYYREEENGRGNFPPRFSGLQFPNYSSELNVNALELDDSALYLCASSLAGTDTQYFGPGTRLTVL.

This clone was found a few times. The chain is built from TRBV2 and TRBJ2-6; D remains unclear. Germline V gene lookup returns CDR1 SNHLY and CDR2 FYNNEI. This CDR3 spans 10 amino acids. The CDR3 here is CQSGANVLTF. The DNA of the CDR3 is TGTCAGTCTGGGGCCAACGTCCTGACTTTC.

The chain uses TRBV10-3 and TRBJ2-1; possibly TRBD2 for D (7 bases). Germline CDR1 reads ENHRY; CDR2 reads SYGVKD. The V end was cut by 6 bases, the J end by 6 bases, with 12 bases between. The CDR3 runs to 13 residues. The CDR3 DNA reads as TGTGCCATCAGCTTCGGGGGGCTCAATGAGCAGTTCTTC. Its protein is CAISFGGLNEQFF.

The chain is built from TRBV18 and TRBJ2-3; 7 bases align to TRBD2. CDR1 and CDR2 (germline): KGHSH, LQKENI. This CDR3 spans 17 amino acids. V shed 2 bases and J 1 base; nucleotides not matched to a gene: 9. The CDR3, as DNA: TGTGCCAGCTCACCATCCTCTGCGGGAGTTGGCACAGATACGCAGTATTTT. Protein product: CASSPSSAGVGTDTQYF.

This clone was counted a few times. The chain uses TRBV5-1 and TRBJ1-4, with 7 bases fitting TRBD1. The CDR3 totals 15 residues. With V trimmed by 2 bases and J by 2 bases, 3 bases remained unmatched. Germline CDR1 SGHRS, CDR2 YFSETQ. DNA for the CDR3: TGCGCCAGCAGCTTTACAGGGGTTACTAATGAAAAACTGTTTTTT. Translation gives CASSFTGVTNEKLFF.

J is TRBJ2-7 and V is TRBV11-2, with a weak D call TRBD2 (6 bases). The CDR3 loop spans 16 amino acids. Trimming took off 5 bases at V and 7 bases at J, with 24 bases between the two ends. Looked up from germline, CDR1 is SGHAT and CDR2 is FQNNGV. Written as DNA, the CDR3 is TGTGCCAGCAGCCTTTTTACCGGGACTTCCATCGGAGAGCAGTACTTC. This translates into CASSLFTGTSIGEQYF.

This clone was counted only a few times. For the CDR3, the DNA is TGTGCCAGCAGTTACGATCGGGGTTCTAACTATGGCTACACCTTC. Its protein is CASSYDRGSNYGYTF. The gene calls are TRBV6-2 or TRBV6-3 and TRBJ1-2, with unresolved D. The CDR3 sequence is 15 residues long. V was pared by 2 bases and J by 0 bases, with 10 bases between. CDR1 and CDR2 (germline): MNHEY, SVGEGT.

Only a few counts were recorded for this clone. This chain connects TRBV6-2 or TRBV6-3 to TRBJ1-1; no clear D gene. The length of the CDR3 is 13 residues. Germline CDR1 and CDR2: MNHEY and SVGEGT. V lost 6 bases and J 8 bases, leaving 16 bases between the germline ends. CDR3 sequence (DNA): TGTGCCAGCAGCGGCCTATCACTTAGCGAAGCTTTCTTT. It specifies CASSGLSLSEAFF.

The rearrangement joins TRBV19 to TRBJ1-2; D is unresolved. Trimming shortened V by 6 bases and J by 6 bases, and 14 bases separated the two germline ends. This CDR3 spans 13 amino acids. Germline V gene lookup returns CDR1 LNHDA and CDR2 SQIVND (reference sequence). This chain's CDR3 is CASREGLQHGYTF. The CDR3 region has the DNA TGTGCCAGTAGAGAGGGTCTGCAGCATGGCTACACCTTC.

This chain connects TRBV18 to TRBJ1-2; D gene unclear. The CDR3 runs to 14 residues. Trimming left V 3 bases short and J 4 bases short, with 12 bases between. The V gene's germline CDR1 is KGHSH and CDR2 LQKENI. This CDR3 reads CASSPQTSSYGYTF. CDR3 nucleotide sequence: TGTGCCAGCTCACCCCAAACGAGTAGCTATGGCTACACCTTC. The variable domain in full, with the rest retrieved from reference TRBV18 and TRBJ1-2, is NAGVMQNPRHLVRRRGQEARLRCSPMKGHSHVYWYRQLPEEGLKFMVYLQKENIIDESGMPKERFSAEFPKEGPSILRIQQVVRGDSAAYFCASSPQTSSYGYTFGSGTRLTVV.

Written as DNA, the CDR3 is TGTGCCAGCAGTTTACTACCGGGACAGGTCTCTGGGGCCAACGTCCTGACTTTC. This sequence encodes CASSLLPGQVSGANVLTF. J is TRBJ2-6 and V is TRBV6-2 or TRBV6-3, with 8 nucleotides matching TRBD1. The CDR3 sequence is 18 residues long. V shed 4 bases and J 0 bases; nucleotides not matched to a gene: 8. CDR1 MNHEY and CDR2 SVGEGT come from the germline V gene.